Included here is one TCR beta chain sequence, with context. A junction end diverges from the germline sequence, so it may reflect a read error. These data are taken from a study of blood T cell repertoires in COVID-19. TCRdb's copy holds only in-frame clones and misses some; the assay was immunoSEQ multiplex PCR. The sample holds under 200,000 clones, around four fifths seen once. The CDR3 consists of 16 residues. Per the germline V gene, CDR1 is SSHAT and CDR2 is FNYEAQ (reference sequence). This sequence joins TRBV7-7 and TRBJ2-5; TRBD2 matches 9 bases. Sequenced: peripheral blood. The sequence came from a woman aged 60-75 years with acute or convalescent COVID-19. Here the CDR3 reads CASSLYGGGASETQYF. The CDR3, as DNA: TGTGCTAGCAGCTTATACGGCGGGGGGGCCTCAGAGACCCAGTACTTC.